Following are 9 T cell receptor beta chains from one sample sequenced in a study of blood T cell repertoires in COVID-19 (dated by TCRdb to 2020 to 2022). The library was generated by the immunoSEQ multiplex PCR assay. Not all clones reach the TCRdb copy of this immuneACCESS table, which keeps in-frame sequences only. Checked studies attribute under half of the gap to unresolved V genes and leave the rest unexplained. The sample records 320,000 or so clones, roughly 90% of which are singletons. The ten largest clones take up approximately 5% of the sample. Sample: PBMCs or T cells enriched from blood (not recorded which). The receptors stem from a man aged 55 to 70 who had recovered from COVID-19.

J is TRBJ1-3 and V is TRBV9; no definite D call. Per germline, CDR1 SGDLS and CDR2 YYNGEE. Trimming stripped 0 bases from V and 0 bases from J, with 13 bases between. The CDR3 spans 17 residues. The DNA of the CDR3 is TGTGCCAGCAGCGTAGGGTTTGATAGCCCCTCTGGAAACACCATATATTTT. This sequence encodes CASSVGFDSPSGNTIYF.

The CDR3 reads CAIMGSGSSLGYEQYF. CDR3 in DNA: TGTGCCATCATGGGTAGCGGGTCTTCCCTGGGCTACGAGCAGTACTTC. The chain recombines TRBV10-3 with TRBJ2-7, with 7 bases aligning to TRBD2. V shed 7 bases and J 3 bases; nucleotides not matched to a gene: 15. This CDR3 is 16 amino acids long. From germline, CDR1 is ENHRY and CDR2 SYGVKD.

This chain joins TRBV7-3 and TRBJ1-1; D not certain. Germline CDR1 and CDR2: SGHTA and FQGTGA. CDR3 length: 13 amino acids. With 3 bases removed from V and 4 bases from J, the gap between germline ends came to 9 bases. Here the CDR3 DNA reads TGTGCCAGCAGCTTGGCGCCGGGCACTGAAGCTTTCTTT. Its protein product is CASSLAPGTEAFF.

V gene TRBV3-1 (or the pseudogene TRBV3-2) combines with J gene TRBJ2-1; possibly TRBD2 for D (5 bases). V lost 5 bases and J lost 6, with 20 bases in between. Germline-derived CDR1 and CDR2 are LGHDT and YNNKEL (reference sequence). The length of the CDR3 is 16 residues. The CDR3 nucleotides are TGTGCCAGCAGCTCACGGGCGGGTTTAAAGGGCAATGAGCAGTTCTTC. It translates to CASSSRAGLKGNEQFF.

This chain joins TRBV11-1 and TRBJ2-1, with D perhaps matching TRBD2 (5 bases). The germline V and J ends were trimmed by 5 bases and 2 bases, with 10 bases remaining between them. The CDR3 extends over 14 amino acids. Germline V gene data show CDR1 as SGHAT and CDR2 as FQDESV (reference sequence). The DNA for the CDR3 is TGTGCCAGCAGCGCGGGTGGGACCTACAATGAGCAGTTCTTC. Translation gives CASSAGGTYNEQFF.

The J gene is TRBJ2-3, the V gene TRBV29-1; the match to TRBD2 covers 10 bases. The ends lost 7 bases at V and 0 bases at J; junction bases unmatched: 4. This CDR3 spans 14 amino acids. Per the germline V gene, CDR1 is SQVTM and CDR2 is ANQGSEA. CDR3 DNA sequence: TGCAGCGCAACGACTAGCGGGAGCACAGATACGCAGTATTTT. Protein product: CSATTSGSTDTQYF.

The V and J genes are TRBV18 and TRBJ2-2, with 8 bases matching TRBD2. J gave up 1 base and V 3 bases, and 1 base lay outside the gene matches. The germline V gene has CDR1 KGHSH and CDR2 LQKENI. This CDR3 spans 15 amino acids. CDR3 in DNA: TGTGCCAGCTCACCTCGGGAGGGGAACACCGGGGAGCTGTTTTTT. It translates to CASSPREGNTGELFF. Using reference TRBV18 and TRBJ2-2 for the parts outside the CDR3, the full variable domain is NAGVMQNPRHLVRRRGQEARLRCSPMKGHSHVYWYRQLPEEGLKFMVYLQKENIIDESGMPKERFSAEFPKEGPSILRIQQVVRGDSAAYFCASSPREGNTGELFFGEGSRLTVL.

CDR3 in DNA: TGTGCCAGCTCACAGACAGGGGTCAACACTGAAGCTTTCTTT. Its translation is CASSQTGVNTEAFF. V usage is TRBV18 and J usage is TRBJ1-1; 8 bases match TRBD1. Germline V gene lookup returns CDR1 KGHSH and CDR2 LQKENI. There are 14 residues in the CDR3. Trimming removed 4 bases from V and 2 bases from J; junction bases left unmatched: 3. Full variable domain (outside the CDR3, taken from reference TRBV18 and TRBJ1-1): NAGVMQNPRHLVRRRGQEARLRCSPMKGHSHVYWYRQLPEEGLKFMVYLQKENIIDESGMPKERFSAEFPKEGPSILRIQQVVRGDSAAYFCASSQTGVNTEAFFGQGTRLTVV.

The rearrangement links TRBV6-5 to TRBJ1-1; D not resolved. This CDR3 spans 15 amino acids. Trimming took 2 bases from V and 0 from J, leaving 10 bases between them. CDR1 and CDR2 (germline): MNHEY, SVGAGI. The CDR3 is CASSYRSPMNTEAFF. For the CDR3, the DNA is TGTGCCAGCAGTTACAGAAGCCCCATGAACACTGAAGCTTTCTTT.